This T cell receptor beta chain was captured in a study of blood T cell repertoires in COVID-19. Germline V lookup: CDR1 MNHNS, CDR2 SASEGT. The CDR3 has 16 residues. J gave up 5 bases and V 2 bases, and 9 bases lay outside the gene matches. Sequenced by immunoSEQ multiplex PCR; TCRdb stores in-frame clones only, minus some. The data show roughly 160,000 clones, roughly four fifths seen once. The sequence came from a woman of 80 years or more with COVID-19, enrolled during active disease. The sample comprised peripheral blood. The V gene is TRBV6-1, the J gene TRBJ2-5; 9 bases align to TRBD2. The CDR3 DNA reads as TGTGCCAGCAGTGAATGGGCTAGCGGGGAGGGGGAGACCCAGTACTTC. Its translation: CASSEWASGEGETQYF.